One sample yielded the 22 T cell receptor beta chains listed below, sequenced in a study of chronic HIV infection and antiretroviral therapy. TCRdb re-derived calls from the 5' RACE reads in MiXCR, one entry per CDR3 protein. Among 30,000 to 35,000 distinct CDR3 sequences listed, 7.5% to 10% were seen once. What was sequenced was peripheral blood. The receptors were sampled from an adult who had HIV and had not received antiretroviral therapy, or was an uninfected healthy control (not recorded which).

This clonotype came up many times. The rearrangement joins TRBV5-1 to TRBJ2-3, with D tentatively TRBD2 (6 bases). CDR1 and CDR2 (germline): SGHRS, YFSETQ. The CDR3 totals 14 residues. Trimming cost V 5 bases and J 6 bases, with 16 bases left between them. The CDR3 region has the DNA TGCGCCAGCAGACCTGGCGGGGTACGTGATACGCAGTATTTT. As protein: CASRPGGVRDTQYF.

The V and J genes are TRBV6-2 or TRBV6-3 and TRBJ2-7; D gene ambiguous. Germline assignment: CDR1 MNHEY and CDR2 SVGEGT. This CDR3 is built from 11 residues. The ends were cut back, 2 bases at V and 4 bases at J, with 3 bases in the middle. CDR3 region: CASSYQYEQYF. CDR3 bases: TGTGCCAGCAGTTACCAATACGAGCAGTACTTC.

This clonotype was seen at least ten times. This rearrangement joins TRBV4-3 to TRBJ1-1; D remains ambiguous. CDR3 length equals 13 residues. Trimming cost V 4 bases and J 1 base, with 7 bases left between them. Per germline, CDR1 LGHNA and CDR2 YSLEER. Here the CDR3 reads CASSRTTNTEAFF. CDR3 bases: TGCGCCAGCAGCCGGACGACGAACACTGAAGCTTTCTTT.

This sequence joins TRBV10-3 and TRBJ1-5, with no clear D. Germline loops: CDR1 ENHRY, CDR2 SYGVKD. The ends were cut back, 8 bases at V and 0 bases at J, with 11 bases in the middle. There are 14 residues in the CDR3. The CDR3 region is CAIANDYSNQPQHF. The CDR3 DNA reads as TGTGCCATCGCGAACGATTATAGCAATCAGCCCCAGCATTTT.

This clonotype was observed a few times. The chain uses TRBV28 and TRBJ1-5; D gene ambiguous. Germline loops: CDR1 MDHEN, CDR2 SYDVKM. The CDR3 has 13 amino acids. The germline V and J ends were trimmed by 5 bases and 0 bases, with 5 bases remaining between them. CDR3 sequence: CASSVSSNQPQHF. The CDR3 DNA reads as TGTGCCAGCAGTGTCAGTAGCAATCAGCCCCAGCATTTT.

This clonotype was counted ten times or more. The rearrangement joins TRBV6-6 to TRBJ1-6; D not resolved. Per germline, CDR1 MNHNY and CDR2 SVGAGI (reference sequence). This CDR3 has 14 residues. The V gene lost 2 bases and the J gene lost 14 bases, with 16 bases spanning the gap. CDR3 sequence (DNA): TGTGCCAGCAGTTACGTGAGGGAAGGGAAGACCCTCCACTTT. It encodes CASSYVREGKTLHF.

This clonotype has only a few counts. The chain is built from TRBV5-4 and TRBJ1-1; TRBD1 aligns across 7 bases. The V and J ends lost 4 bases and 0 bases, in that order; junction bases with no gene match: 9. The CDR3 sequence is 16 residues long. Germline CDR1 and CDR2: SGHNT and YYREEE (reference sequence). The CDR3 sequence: CASSGGGTAMNTEAFF. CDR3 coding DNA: TGTGCCAGCAGCGGGGGAGGGACAGCCATGAACACTGAAGCTTTCTTT.

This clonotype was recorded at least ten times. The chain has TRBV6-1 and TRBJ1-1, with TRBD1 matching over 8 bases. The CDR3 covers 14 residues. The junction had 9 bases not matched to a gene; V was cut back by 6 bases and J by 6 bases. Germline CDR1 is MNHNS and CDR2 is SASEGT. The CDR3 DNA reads TGTGCCAGCAGCGTACGACAGGGGCATTCTGAAGCTTTCTTT. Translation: CASSVRQGHSEAFF.

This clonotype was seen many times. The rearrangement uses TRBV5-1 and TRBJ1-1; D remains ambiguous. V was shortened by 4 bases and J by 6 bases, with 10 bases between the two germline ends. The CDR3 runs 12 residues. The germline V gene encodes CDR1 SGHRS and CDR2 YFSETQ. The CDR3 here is CASSPGEPEAFF. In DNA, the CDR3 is TGCGCCAGCAGCCCGGGAGAACCTGAAGCTTTCTTT.

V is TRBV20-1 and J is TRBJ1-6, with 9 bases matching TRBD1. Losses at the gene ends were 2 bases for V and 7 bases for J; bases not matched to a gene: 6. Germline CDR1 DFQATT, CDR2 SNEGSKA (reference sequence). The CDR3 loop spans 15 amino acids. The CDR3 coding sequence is TGCAGTGCTAGATTCGGGACAGGGATAAATTCACCCCTCCACTTT. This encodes CSARFGTGINSPLHF.

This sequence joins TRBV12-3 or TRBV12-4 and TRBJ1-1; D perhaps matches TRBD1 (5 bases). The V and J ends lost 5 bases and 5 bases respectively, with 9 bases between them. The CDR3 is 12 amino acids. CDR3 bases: TGTGCCAGCAGTCCGCAGGGTACTGAAGCTTTCTTT. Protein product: CASSPQGTEAFF.

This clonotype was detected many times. The DNA for the CDR3 is TGTGCCAGTAGTACACTCCGGGACTCTTTTAGAGAGCAGTTCTTC. Its protein is CASSTLRDSFREQFF. The V and J genes are TRBV19 and TRBJ2-1, with D tentatively TRBD2 (6 bases). The CDR3 has 15 amino acids. V lost 4 bases and J 10 bases, leaving 20 bases between the germline ends. In germline, CDR1 is LNHDA, CDR2 SQIVND (reference sequence).

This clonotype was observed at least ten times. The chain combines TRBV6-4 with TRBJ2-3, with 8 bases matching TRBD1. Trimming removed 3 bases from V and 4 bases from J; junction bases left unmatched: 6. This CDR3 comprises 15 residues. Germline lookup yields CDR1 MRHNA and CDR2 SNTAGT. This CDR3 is CASSDGTGGSDTQYF. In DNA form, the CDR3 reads TGTGCCAGCAGTGATGGAACAGGGGGTTCAGATACGCAGTATTTT.

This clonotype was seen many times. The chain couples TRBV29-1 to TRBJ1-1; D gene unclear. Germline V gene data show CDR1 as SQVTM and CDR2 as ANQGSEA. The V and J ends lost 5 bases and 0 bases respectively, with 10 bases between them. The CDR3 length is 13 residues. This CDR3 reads CSVNPTLNTEAFF. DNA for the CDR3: TGCAGCGTTAACCCTACACTGAACACTGAAGCTTTCTTT.

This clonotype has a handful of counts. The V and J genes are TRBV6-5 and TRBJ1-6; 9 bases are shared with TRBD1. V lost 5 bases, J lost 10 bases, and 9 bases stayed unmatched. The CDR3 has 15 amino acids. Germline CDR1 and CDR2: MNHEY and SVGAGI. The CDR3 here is CASSTTGGGESPLHF. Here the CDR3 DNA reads TGTGCCAGCAGTACAACAGGGGGCGGAGAATCACCCCTCCACTTT.

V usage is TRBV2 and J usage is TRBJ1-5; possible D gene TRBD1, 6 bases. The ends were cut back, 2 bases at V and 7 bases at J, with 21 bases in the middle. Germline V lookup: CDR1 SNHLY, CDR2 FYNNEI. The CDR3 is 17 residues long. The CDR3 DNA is TGTGCCAGCAGTGAACTTGACGACAGGTTGAAAATACAGCCCCAGCATTTT. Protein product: CASSELDDRLKIQPQHF.

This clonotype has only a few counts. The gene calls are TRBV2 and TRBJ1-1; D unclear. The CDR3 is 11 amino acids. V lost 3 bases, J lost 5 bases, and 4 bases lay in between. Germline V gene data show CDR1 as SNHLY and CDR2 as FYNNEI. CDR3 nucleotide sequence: TGTGCCAGCAGTGACGATACTGAAGCTTTCTTT. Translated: CASSDDTEAFF.

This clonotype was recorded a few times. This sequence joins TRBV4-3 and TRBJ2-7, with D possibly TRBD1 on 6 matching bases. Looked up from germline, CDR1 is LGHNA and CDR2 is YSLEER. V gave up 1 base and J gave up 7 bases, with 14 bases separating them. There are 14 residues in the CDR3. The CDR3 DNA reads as TGCGCCAGCAGCCAAGTAGTCAGGGGCGGAGAGCAGTACTTC. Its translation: CASSQVVRGGEQYF.

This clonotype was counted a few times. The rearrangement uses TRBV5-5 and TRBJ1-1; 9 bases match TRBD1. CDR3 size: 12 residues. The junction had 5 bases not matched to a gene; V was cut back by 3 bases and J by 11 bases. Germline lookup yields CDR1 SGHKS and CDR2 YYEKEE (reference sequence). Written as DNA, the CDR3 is TGTGCCAGCAGCTGGACAGGGGTTGAGGCTTTCTTT. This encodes CASSWTGVEAFF.

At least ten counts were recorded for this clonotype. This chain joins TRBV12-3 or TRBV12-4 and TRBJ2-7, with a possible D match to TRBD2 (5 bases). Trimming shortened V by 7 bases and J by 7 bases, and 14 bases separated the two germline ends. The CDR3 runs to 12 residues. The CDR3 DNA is TGTGCCAGCAACTTCGGGGTGGGTGAGCAGTACTTC. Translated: CASNFGVGEQYF.

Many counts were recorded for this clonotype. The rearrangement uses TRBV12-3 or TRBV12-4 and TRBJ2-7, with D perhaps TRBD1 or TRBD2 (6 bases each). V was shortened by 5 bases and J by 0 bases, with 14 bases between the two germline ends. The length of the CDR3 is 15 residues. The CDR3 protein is CASSLRGAVSYEQYF. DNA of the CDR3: TGTGCCAGCAGTCTGAGGGGGGCCGTCTCCTACGAGCAGTACTTC.

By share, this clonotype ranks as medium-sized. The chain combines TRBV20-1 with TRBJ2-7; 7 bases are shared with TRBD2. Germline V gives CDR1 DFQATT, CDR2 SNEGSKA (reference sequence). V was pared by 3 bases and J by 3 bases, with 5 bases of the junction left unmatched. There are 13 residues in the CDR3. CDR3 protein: CSARGTSDYEQYF. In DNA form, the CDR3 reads TGCAGTGCTAGGGGAACTAGCGACTACGAGCAGTACTTC.